Shown below are 29 T cell receptor beta chains from a single sample sequenced in a study of shared T cell receptors in the human thymus. Measured with immunoSEQ multiplex PCR; TCRdb has only the in-frame clones, and not every one. The repertoire holds over 450,000 clones, with around 78% as singletons. These same data were also listed under a study on human thymus T cells.

The specimen was thymocytes. The source is a boy less than two years old with a congenital heart defect.

This chain connects TRBV28 to TRBJ2-5, with D tentatively TRBD2 (6 bases). The assigned J gene may be wrong: the sequence end matches TRBJ2-7 better. This CDR3 contains 15 residues. Germline loops: CDR1 MDHEN, CDR2 SYDVKM. The CDR3 DNA reads TGTGCCAGCAGCTCCCTAGCGATCTACCGGTACGAGCAGTACTTC. Amino acid sequence: CASSSLAIYRYEQYF.

The chain combines TRBV11-2 with TRBJ2-7; D is unresolved. Trimming shortened V by 7 bases and J by 0 bases, and 4 bases separated the two germline ends. The CDR3 totals 11 residues. Germline V lookup: CDR1 SGHAT, CDR2 FQNNGV. The CDR3 sequence is CASTNSYEQYF. CDR3 bases: TGTGCCAGCACCAACTCCTACGAGCAGTACTTC.

Here the CDR3 reads CSLRGLAQYF. DNA for the CDR3: TGCAGCCTCAGAGGGCTTGCGCAGTATTTT. V and J are TRBV20-1 and TRBJ2-3, with D perhaps TRBD2 (5 bases). Per the germline V gene, CDR1 is DFQATT and CDR2 is SNEGSKA (reference sequence). CDR3 size: 10 residues.

The gene calls are TRBV30 and TRBJ1-2, with 9 positions matching TRBD1. CDR3 length: 14 amino acids. Germline CDR1 and CDR2: GTSNPN and SVGIG (reference sequence). V was pared by 8 bases and J by 6 bases, with 13 bases of the junction left unmatched. The CDR3 DNA reads as TGTGCCACCCGGGACAGGGACCCCAGAAATGGCTACACCTTC. Its translation is CATRDRDPRNGYTF.

The gene calls are TRBV19 and TRBJ2-5, with TRBD2 as a possible D gene (7 bases). The CDR3 totals 12 residues. Germline V gene data show CDR1 as LNHDA and CDR2 as SQIVND (reference sequence). V was pared by 11 bases and J by 5 bases, with 15 bases between. CDR3 sequence reads: CAPRGGRETQYF. CDR3 DNA sequence: TGTGCCCCTAGGGGGGGACGGGAGACCCAGTACTTC. Full variable domain (missing parts from reference TRBV19 and TRBJ2-5): DGGITQSPKYLFRKEGQNVTLSCEQNLNHDAMYWYRQDPGQGLRLIYYSQIVNDFQKGDIAEGYSVSREKKESFPLTVTSAQKNPTAFYLCAPRGGRETQYFGPGTRLLVL.

The chain recombines TRBV6-1 with TRBJ2-2, with 9 bases lining up with TRBD1. Germline V CDR1 and CDR2: MNHNS, SASEGT. Germline trimming cut 4 bases from V and 7 bases from J; bases unmatched to any gene: 4. The length of the CDR3 is 14 residues. CDR3: CASSAQGAGGELFF. CDR3 coding DNA: TGTGCCAGCAGTGCACAGGGGGCGGGCGGGGAGCTGTTTTTT.

V gene TRBV13 combines with J gene TRBJ2-3, with TRBD2 identical over 8 bases. V gave up 2 bases and J gave up 7 bases; unmatched junction bases: 8. CDR3 length: 15 residues. Germline values: CDR1 PRHDT, CDR2 FYEKMQ (reference sequence). The DNA of the CDR3 is TGTGCCAGCAGCTTAATAGCGGGACCCACTCATACGCAGTATTTT. It is translated as CASSLIAGPTHTQYF.

The V gene is TRBV7-9, the J gene TRBJ1-1; D perhaps matches TRBD1 (5 bases). The CDR3 length is 15 residues. Germline loops: CDR1 SEHNR, CDR2 FQNEAQ (reference sequence). The V end was cut by 2 bases, the J end by 1 base, with 11 bases between. Here the CDR3 reads CASSLSQGRNTEAFF. CDR3 nucleotide sequence: TGTGCCAGCAGCTTATCCCAGGGAAGGAACACTGAAGCTTTCTTT.

About this clone: This same CDR3 is encoded by further DNA sequences in the sample. The V and J genes are TRBV5-1 and TRBJ2-3, with TRBD2 identical over 7 bases. V was clipped by 0 bases and J by 6 bases; unmatched bases: 4. The germline gives CDR1 SGHRS, CDR2 YFSETQ. There are 14 residues in the CDR3. The CDR3 loop is CASSLGRGGDTQYF. The CDR3 DNA follows: TGCGCCAGCAGCTTGGGGCGGGGAGGGGATACGCAGTATTTT.

The chain links TRBV19 to TRBJ2-1; the match to TRBD2 covers 10 bases. This CDR3 comprises 15 residues. Germline V lookup: CDR1 LNHDA, CDR2 SQIVND (reference sequence). Germline trimming cut 5 bases from V and 9 bases from J; bases unmatched to any gene: 10. CDR3 sequence reads: CASSPQSGRDGEQFF. The DNA for the CDR3 is TGTGCCAGTAGTCCCCAGAGCGGGAGGGACGGTGAGCAGTTCTTC.

The chain links TRBV27 to TRBJ2-2, with 11 bases that match TRBD2. The CDR3 runs 17 residues. J was trimmed by 3 bases and V by 5 bases; bases with no gene match: 8. The germline V gene has CDR1 MNHEY and CDR2 SMNVEV (reference sequence). The CDR3 DNA reads TGTGCCAGCAGTACCCTGGGACTAGCGGAGTACACCGGGGAGCTGTTTTTT. Its translation is CASSTLGLAEYTGELFF.

The chain employs TRBV27 and TRBJ2-3; TRBD1 agrees at 12 bases. The CDR3 loop spans 20 amino acids. J lost 4 bases, V lost 7 bases, and 21 bases had no gene match. Germline CDR1 MNHEY, CDR2 SMNVEV (reference sequence). The DNA of the CDR3 is TGTGCCAGCACCCGGGACAGGGGGCGACGCGACCCACCGGGCCCAGATACGCAGTATTTT. Encoded protein: CASTRDRGRRDPPGPDTQYF.

This sequence joins TRBV4-3 and TRBJ1-2, with D perhaps matching TRBD1 (5 bases). The V end lost 4 bases, the J end lost 2 bases, and 20 bases lay between the germline ends. Germline assignment: CDR1 LGHNA and CDR2 YSLEER. The CDR3 runs to 17 residues. Here the CDR3 reads CASSPRVDGEENYGYTF. CDR3 in DNA: TGCGCCAGCAGCCCCAGGGTGGATGGGGAGGAAAACTATGGCTACACCTTC.

The rearrangement links TRBV9 to TRBJ2-1, with D maybe TRBD2 (5 bases). Germline loops: CDR1 SGDLS, CDR2 YYNGEE. V shed 4 bases and J shed 0 bases, with 11 bases lying between them. CDR3 length: 15 amino acids. In DNA, the CDR3 is TGTGCCAGCAGCCCACTAGGTAGCTCCTACAATGAGCAGTTCTTC. It specifies CASSPLGSSYNEQFF.

The chain joins TRBV6-5 to TRBJ2-5; TRBD1 might be the D (6 bases). CDR3 size: 15 residues. Germline CDR1 and CDR2: MNHEY and SVGAGI. Trimming removed 4 bases at V and 1 base at J, with 13 bases between. CDR3 loop: CASSFVEGGQETQYF. The CDR3 DNA reads TGTGCCAGCAGTTTCGTTGAAGGGGGCCAAGAGACCCAGTACTTC.

This chain joins TRBV5-6 and TRBJ2-7; D perhaps matches TRBD1 (6 bases). The V gene's germline CDR1 is SGHDT and CDR2 YYEEEE. CDR3 length: 13 amino acids. V lost 0 bases and J lost 5, with 9 bases in between. This CDR3 is CASSLGGLDEQYF. CDR3 DNA sequence: TGTGCCAGCAGCTTGGGGGGGCTCGACGAGCAGTACTTC.

The chain links TRBV27 to TRBJ1-1, with 7 bases identical to TRBD1. V lost 6 bases to trimming and J lost 4 bases; unmatched junction nucleotides: 11. Germline lookup yields CDR1 MNHEY and CDR2 SMNVEV (reference sequence). This CDR3 has 15 amino acids. Here the CDR3 DNA reads TGTGCCAGCAGACCCATCAGGGGGGTTCTCACTGAAGCTTTCTTT. This translates into CASRPIRGVLTEAFF.

The chain has TRBV4-1 and TRBJ2-7; TRBD2 agrees at 9 bases. V shed 1 base, J shed 7 bases, and the junction held 8 bases outside the gene matches. The CDR3 length is 15 residues. The germline CDR1 and CDR2 sequences are MGHRA and YSYEKL. CDR3 nucleotides: TGCGCCAGCAGCCAAGGACTAGCGGCAATGGGGGAGCAGTACTTC. Protein product: CASSQGLAAMGEQYF.

A single count supports this clone. The rearrangement joins TRBV12-5 to TRBJ2-1; a weak D match, TRBD1 (6 bases). Between the trimmed V and J ends, which lost 1 base and 0 bases, there was a span of 7 bases. The CDR3 loop spans 15 amino acids. Germline V gene data show CDR1 as LGHNT and CDR2 as FRNRAP. The CDR3 nucleotides read TGTGCTAGTGGTTTGGGACAGGTCTCCTACAATGAGCAGTTCTTC. Translated, it gives CASGLGQVSYNEQFF.

The CDR3 nucleotides are TGCGCCAGCAGCTTGTCGGGACTAGCGGGAGATTTACCCTACGAGCAGTACTTC. Protein: CASSLSGLAGDLPYEQYF. The chain carries TRBV5-1 and TRBJ2-7; 14 nucleotides agree with TRBD2. The CDR3 spans 18 residues. Per germline, CDR1 SGHRS and CDR2 YFSETQ. V was clipped by 1 base and J by 2 bases; unmatched bases: 8.

V gene TRBV29-1 combines with J gene TRBJ2-2; 14 positions match TRBD2. Trimming cost V 7 bases and J 3 bases; bases outside gene matches: 7. The CDR3 is made up of 16 amino acids. Germline values: CDR1 SQVTM, CDR2 ANQGSEA. Written as DNA, the CDR3 is TGCAGCGCCCATCCGGGACTAGCGGGAGACACCGGGGAGCTGTTTTTT. It translates to CSAHPGLAGDTGELFF.

The rearrangement joins TRBV7-9 to TRBJ2-5, with 9 bases identical to TRBD2. The CDR3 is 13 residues long. J was trimmed by 5 bases and V by 8 bases; bases with no gene match: 6. CDR1 is SEHNR and CDR2 is FQNEAQ in the germline V gene (reference sequence). This CDR3 is CASRAGGPETQYF. The CDR3 DNA is TGTGCCAGCCGGGCGGGAGGGCCGGAGACCCAGTACTTC.

The genes are TRBV4-1 and TRBJ2-4, with D perhaps TRBD1 (6 bases). Trimming removed 4 bases at V and 3 bases at J, with 22 bases between. Germline V gene lookup returns CDR1 MGHRA and CDR2 YSYEKL. CDR3 length equals 18 residues. The CDR3 here is CASSPTRQEKVDKNIQYF. CDR3 bases: TGCGCCAGCAGCCCTACCCGACAGGAGAAGGTGGACAAAAACATTCAGTACTTC.

V usage is TRBV7-8 and J usage is TRBJ2-1, with TRBD2 matching 13 bases. V gave up 5 bases and J gave up 8 bases; unmatched junction bases: 12. The CDR3 runs to 17 residues. The germline V gene has CDR1 SGHVS and CDR2 FQNEAQ. CDR3 in DNA: TGTGCCAGCAGCCCCGGACTAGCGGGAGTTCAGATCGATGAGCAGTTCTTC. The encoded protein is CASSPGLAGVQIDEQFF.

This clone is a singleton in its sample. The chain recombines TRBV28 with TRBJ2-3, with 7 positions matching TRBD1. V trimming: 3 bases; J trimming: 4 bases; junction bases outside the gene matches: 7. The germline gives CDR1 MDHEN, CDR2 SYDVKM. The CDR3 length is 15 residues. In DNA form, the CDR3 reads TGTGCCAGCAGTTTGGCGAGGGGGCCCCCAGATACGCAGTATTTT. Translated, it gives CASSLARGPPDTQYF.

V usage is TRBV4-2 and J usage is TRBJ2-5; 10 nucleotides agree with TRBD2. V lost 3 bases and J lost 4; bases outside the gene matches: 5. Per the germline V gene, CDR1 is LGHNA and CDR2 is YNFKEQ. This CDR3 comprises 15 residues. The CDR3 nucleotides are TGTGCCAGCAGCCATGGACTAGCGGAGGCAGAGACCCAGTACTTC. Its translation: CASSHGLAEAETQYF.

The chain recombines TRBV19 with TRBJ2-1, with TRBD2 as a possible D gene (6 bases). Trimming took off 2 bases at V and 0 bases at J, with 11 bases between the two ends. Looked up from germline, CDR1 is LNHDA and CDR2 is SQIVND (reference sequence). This CDR3 has 16 amino acids. CDR3 sequence: CASSICGTDSYNEQFF. The CDR3 region has the DNA TGTGCCAGTAGTATATGTGGGACTGACTCCTACAATGAGCAGTTCTTC.

This chain uses TRBV28 with TRBJ1-1; TRBD1 might be the D (5 bases). V was pared by 8 bases and J by 1 base, with 14 bases between. The CDR3 length is 14 residues. Germline V gene lookup returns CDR1 MDHEN and CDR2 SYDVKM. CDR3 coding DNA: TGTGCCAGCCAGAACAGCGGGGGGAACACTGAAGCTTTCTTT. It yields the protein CASQNSGGNTEAFF.

This clone has only one observation. The chain uses TRBV2 and TRBJ2-1; a weak D match, TRBD1 (5 bases). Trimming pared 6 bases from V and 9 bases from J, leaving 9 bases between. CDR3 length: 11 residues. Germline lookup yields CDR1 SNHLY and CDR2 FYNNEI. CDR3 DNA sequence: TGTGCCAGCAGGGGGCTGGGTGAGCAGTTCTTC. Amino acid sequence: CASRGLGEQFF.